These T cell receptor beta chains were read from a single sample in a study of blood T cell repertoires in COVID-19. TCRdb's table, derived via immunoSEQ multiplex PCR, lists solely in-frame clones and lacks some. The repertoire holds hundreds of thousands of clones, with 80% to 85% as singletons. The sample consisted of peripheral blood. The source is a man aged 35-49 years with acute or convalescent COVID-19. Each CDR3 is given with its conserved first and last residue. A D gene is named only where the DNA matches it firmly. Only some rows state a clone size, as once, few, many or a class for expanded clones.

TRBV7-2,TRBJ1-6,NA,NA,TGTGCCAGCAGTCCAGGGGTTGGTTCACCCCTCCACTTT,CASSPGVGSPLHF
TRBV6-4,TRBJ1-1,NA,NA,TGTGCCAGCAGTGACTCGGCAGGGGTCCCTGAAGCTTTCTTT,CASSDSAGVPEAFF
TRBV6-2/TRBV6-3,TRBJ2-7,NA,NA,TGTGCCAGCAGTTACAATGGGGGGTCCTACGAGCAGTACTTC,CASSYNGGSYEQYF
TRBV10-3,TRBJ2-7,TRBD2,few,TGTGCCATCAGTGAAGGAGCGGGAGCAGGTTCCTACGAGCAGTACTTC,CAISEGAGAGSYEQYF
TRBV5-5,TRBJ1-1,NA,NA,TGTGCCAGCAGCTTGGGGACGGAGGTGAACACTGAAGCTTTCTTT,CASSLGTEVNTEAFF
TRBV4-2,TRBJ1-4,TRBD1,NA,TGTGCCAGCAGCCAAGGGCCCGGACAGGGGGCCGAAAAACTGTTTTTT,CASSQGPGQGAEKLFF
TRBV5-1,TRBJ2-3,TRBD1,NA,TGCGCCAGCAGCGTGGGACAGGGGGGCACAGATACGCAGTATTTT,CASSVGQGGTDTQYF
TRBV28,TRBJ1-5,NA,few,TGTGCCAGCAGGCCAGACAGAGATTATCAGCCCCAGCATTTT,CASRPDRDYQPQHF
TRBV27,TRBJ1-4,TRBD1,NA,TGTGCCAGCAGCCGGGACAGGGGCGATGAAAAACTGTTTTTT,CASSRDRGDEKLFF
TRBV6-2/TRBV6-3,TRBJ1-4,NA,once,TGTGCCAGCAGTTCGCCTTCAGGGCCAACTAATGAAAAACTGTTTTTT,CASSSPSGPTNEKLFF
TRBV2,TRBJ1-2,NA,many,TGTGCCAGCAGTGCCTCACAGGAGTATGGCTACACCTTC,CASSASQEYGYTF
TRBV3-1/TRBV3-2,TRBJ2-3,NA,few,TGTGCCAGCAGCCAAAACAAGGGGGGGGCAGATACGCAGTATTTT,CASSQNKGGADTQYF
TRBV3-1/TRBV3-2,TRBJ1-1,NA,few,TGTGCCACCTCACCGGAGGACCGGAACACTGAAGCTTTCTTT,CATSPEDRNTEAFF